The clone carrying this T cell receptor (beta chain) was counted between two and nine times. Antigen unknown. The record originates from a study of T cell repertoires in cytomegalovirus infection. V lost 6 bases to trimming and J lost 2 bases, with 22 bases between them. The germline V gene has CDR1 SGHVS and CDR2 FNYEAQ. The CDR3 totals 18 residues. TCRdb re-called the reads with MiXCR, one entry per CDR3 protein. The sample has about a million distinct CDR3 sequences; approximately 31% are singletons. Study conclusions and caveats: Individuals carrying CMV plus the relevant HLA were identified by cumulative frequency of public TCR beta families.

J is TRBJ2-2 and V is TRBV7-6, with D unresolved. This TCR was sampled from a human donor in good health (CMV status not recorded). Some clones in this sample may be carry-over from other donors' samples. The specimen comprised cultured CD8+ T cells from PBMCs, sampled from culture after CMV antigen stimulation. The CDR3 DNA sequence: TGTGCCAGCAGTTTTTACTTCTTCCTGGACGGTAACACCGGGGAGCTGTTTTTT. The encoded protein is CASSFYFFLDGNTGELFF.